This record looks at one T cell receptor (beta chain) sequence and its context. The protocol was immunoSEQ multiplex PCR, while the TCRdb copy is restricted to in-frame clones and leaves out a portion. The sample gives about 54,000 clones, 95% to 97% of which show up once; about 1.9% is in the top ten. This entry belongs to a study of control samples from healthy donors and cancer patients. The CDR3 spans 15 residues. With 4 bases removed from V and 2 bases from J, the gap between germline ends came to 15 bases. Germline V lookup: CDR1 SGHDT, CDR2 YYEEEE. This chain connects TRBV5-6 to TRBJ1-2, with D possibly being TRBD1 (5 bases). This sequence originates from a woman in her twenties or thirties in good health. Sequenced input: blood. The CDR3, as DNA: TGTGCCAGCAGCCTACACCGGGACCCGAACTATGGCTACACCTTC. This codes for CASSLHRDPNYGYTF.